These T cell receptor beta chains were read from a single sample in a study of response to subunit inactivated influenza vaccine. From the RT-PCR reads, TCRdb called clonotypes with MiXCR, one entry per CDR3 protein. In the table there are 500,000 to 600,000 distinct CDR3 sequences, 7.6% of which are singletons. This sample comprised PBMCs from blood, obtained around 25 months after vaccination. These receptors were taken from a man in his fifties or sixties who received an inactivated influenza vaccine. Each CDR3 is given with its conserved first and last residue. A D gene is named only where the DNA matches it firmly. The size field is filled for only some rows; it gives once, few, many or a size class.

d_call	v_call	j_call	clone_size	cdr3_aa	cdr3_nt
TRBD1	TRBV20-1	TRBJ2-1	few	CSALTGYYEQFF	TGCAGTGCCCTGACAGGGTACTATGAGCAGTTCTTC
NA	TRBV2	TRBJ2-7	few	CASSSALAYEQYF	TGTGCCAGCAGTAGCGCCCTCGCCTACGAGCAGTACTTC
TRBD1	TRBV7-8	TRBJ2-1	many	CASSSHHFDRGLYNEQFF	TGTGCCAGCAGCTCGCACCACTTCGACAGGGGGCTCTACAATGAGCAGTTCTTC
TRBD2	TRBV5-1	TRBJ2-7	NA	CASSSDPGLAGEQYF	TGCGCCAGCAGCTCCGATCCGGGACTAGCGGGTGAGCAGTACTTC
TRBD2	TRBV7-9	TRBJ2-1	few	CASSQRLAEPREQFF	TGTGCCAGCAGCCAACGCCTAGCGGAGCCCCGTGAGCAGTTCTTC
TRBD2	TRBV10-3	TRBJ2-7	few	CATRETGGVSYEQYF	TGTGCCACCCGAGAAACGGGAGGGGTCAGTTACGAGCAGTACTTC
NA	TRBV15	TRBJ2-4	NA	CATSRDKTDQNIQYF	TGTGCCACCAGCAGAGACAAGACTGACCAAAACATTCAGTACTTC
NA	TRBV14	TRBJ1-2	NA	CASSQVNGYSYGYTF	TGTGCCAGCAGCCAGGTTAACGGTTATAGCTATGGCTACACCTTC
TRBD1	TRBV6-1	TRBJ1-2	many	CASSRDRGNYGYTF	TGTGCCAGCAGTCGGGACAGGGGAAACTATGGCTACACCTTC
NA	TRBV6-5	TRBJ2-1	few	CASSKLNEQFF	TGTGCCAGCAGCAAGTTGAATGAGCAGTTCTTC
NA	TRBV5-1	TRBJ2-4	NA	CASSLLAGRGGIQYF	TGCGCCAGCAGCTTGTTAGCAGGCCGAGGTGGCATTCAGTACTTC
NA	TRBV12-3/TRBV12-4	TRBJ2-1	few	CASGRLGENEQFF	TGTGCCAGCGGACGGCTGGGGGAGAATGAGCAGTTCTTC
TRBD2	TRBV9	TRBJ2-1	NA	CASSVSGTSSNEQFF	TGTGCCAGCAGCGTGTCCGGGACTAGCTCGAATGAGCAGTTCTTC
NA	TRBV18	TRBJ2-1	many	CASSPGIEQFF	TGTGCCAGCTCACCAGGGATTGAGCAGTTCTTC
NA	TRBV2	TRBJ1-3	few	CASSDPDSGNTIYF	TGTGCCAGCAGTGACCCCGACTCTGGAAACACCATATATTTT
TRBD1	TRBV20-1	TRBJ2-1	few	CSAGFPGQISYNEQFF	TGCAGTGCTGGGTTTCCGGGACAGATCTCCTACAATGAGCAGTTCTTC
TRBD2	TRBV9	TRBJ2-3	many	CASSGGLAGNTQYF	TGTGCCAGCAGCGGGGGACTAGCGGGGAATACGCAGTATTTT
NA	TRBV4-3	TRBJ2-4	NA	CASSQGAGAKNIQYF	TGCGCCAGCAGCCAAGGAGCAGGAGCCAAAAACATTCAGTACTTC
NA	TRBV12-3/TRBV12-4	TRBJ2-2	many	CASSLAGAQYTGELFF	TGTGCCAGCAGTTTAGCGGGGGCACAATACACCGGGGAGCTGTTTTTT
NA	TRBV12-3/TRBV12-4	TRBJ2-5	NA	CASRPGSSASQYF	TGTGCCAGCAGACCCGGCTCTTCGGCGTCCCAGTACTTC
NA	TRBV27	TRBJ2-3	few	CASSRPGLASTDTQYF	TGTGCCAGCAGCAGGCCCGGGTTAGCTAGCACAGATACGCAGTATTTT
TRBD2	TRBV12-3/TRBV12-4	TRBJ2-5	many	CASSLGAGGQETQYF	TGTGCCAGCAGTTTAGGAGCGGGGGGGCAAGAGACCCAGTACTTC
NA	TRBV20-1	TRBJ1-1	many	CSAQVGGAFTEAFF	TGCAGTGCTCAGGTGGGGGGGGCTTTTACTGAAGCTTTCTTT
NA	TRBV20-1	TRBJ2-1	NA	CSAPSAWYNEQFF	TGCAGTGCTCCTAGCGCCTGGTACAATGAGCAGTTCTTC
TRBD1	TRBV12-3/TRBV12-4	TRBJ1-1	many	CASSNDRGLNTEAFF	TGTGCCAGCAGCAACGACAGGGGGCTGAACACTGAAGCTTTCTTT
NA	TRBV5-1	TRBJ2-1	many	CASSLVAGDSYNEQFF	TGCGCCAGCAGCCTGGTCGCGGGCGACTCCTACAATGAGCAGTTCTTC
TRBD1	TRBV5-1	TRBJ2-2	many	CASRPGQGSTGELFF	TGCGCCAGCAGGCCGGGACAGGGATCGACCGGGGAGCTGTTTTTT
NA	TRBV7-4	TRBJ2-7	many	CASPTATAYEQYF	TGTGCCAGCCCCACCGCAACAGCCTACGAGCAGTACTTC
NA	TRBV3-1	TRBJ1-1	many	CASSPQRTVNTEAFF	TGTGCCAGCAGCCCGCAAAGGACAGTGAACACTGAAGCTTTCTTT
NA	TRBV20-1	TRBJ2-7	few	CSARDGTTLGEQYF	TGCAGTGCTAGAGACGGGACCACTCTCGGCGAGCAGTACTTC
NA	TRBV15	TRBJ1-5	many	CATSRDGGLSNQPQHF	TGTGCCACCAGCAGAGATGGGGGGCTCAGCAATCAGCCCCAGCATTTT
TRBD2	TRBV20-1	TRBJ2-3	NA	CSARRQGRGLAGDHTQYF	TGCAGTGCTAGACGGCAGGGTCGGGGACTAGCGGGAGATCATACGCAGTATTTT
TRBD1	TRBV12-3/TRBV12-4	TRBJ1-3	many	CASSLTGGGNTIYF	TGTGCCAGCAGTCTGACAGGGGGTGGAAACACCATATATTTT
TRBD2	TRBV20-1	TRBJ2-3	NA	CSARAPGLAGGTTNINTQYF	TGCAGTGCTAGGGCGCCGGGACTAGCGGGAGGAACGACGAATATAAATACGCAGTATTTT
TRBD1	TRBV20-1	TRBJ1-1	NA	CSAIQGGGNTEAFF	TGCAGTGCTATCCAGGGAGGGGGCAACACTGAAGCTTTCTTT
TRBD1	TRBV30	TRBJ1-2	NA	CAWLRGPPSGYTF	TGTGCCTGGCTGAGGGGGCCCCCGAGTGGCTACACCTTC
NA	TRBV25-1	TRBJ1-6	few	CASSEVGVNSPLHF	TGTGCCAGCAGTGAGGTAGGGGTCAATTCACCCCTCCACTTT
NA	TRBV5-1	TRBJ2-3	NA	CASSSLGGDTQYF	TGCGCCAGCAGCTCCCTTGGGGGAGATACGCAGTATTTT
NA	TRBV7-8	TRBJ2-7	NA	CASSENTGIFYEQYF	TGTGCCAGCAGTGAAAATACGGGTATTTTTTACGAGCAGTACTTC
NA	TRBV28	TRBJ2-7	NA	CASKTGISYEQYF	TGTGCCAGCAAGACGGGGATCTCCTACGAGCAGTACTTC
NA	TRBV29-1	TRBJ2-1	NA	CSAAGPEQFF	TGCAGCGCAGCGGGTCCTGAGCAGTTCTTC
TRBD1	TRBV11-2	TRBJ2-1	many	CASSLGGQGFHNEQFF	TGTGCCAGCAGCTTAGGGGGACAGGGGTTTCACAATGAGCAGTTCTTC
TRBD1	TRBV4-1	TRBJ1-2	NA	CASSPAGTGGYGYTF	TGCGCCAGCAGCCCAGCCGGGACAGGGGGTTATGGCTACACCTTC
TRBD1	TRBV20-1	TRBJ2-7	NA	CSARDWGTGVGEQYF	TGCAGTGCTAGAGATTGGGGGACAGGGGTAGGCGAGCAGTACTTC
TRBD2	TRBV20-1	TRBJ2-1	NA	CSAPVSSGKNNEQFF	TGCAGTGCGCCCGTTAGTAGCGGGAAAAACAATGAGCAGTTCTTC
NA	TRBV29-1	TRBJ2-1	few	CSVLARGRALGYNEQFF	TGCAGCGTTCTAGCCAGGGGGAGGGCCCTCGGGTACAATGAGCAGTTCTTC
TRBD1	TRBV20-1	TRBJ1-2	many	CSARVRTGGATGYTF	TGCAGTGCTAGAGTCCGGACAGGGGGCGCGACGGGCTACACCTTC
TRBD2	TRBV10-3	TRBJ2-2	few	CASSLGMSGGENTGELFF	TGTGCCTCCTCGTTGGGTATGAGCGGGGGAGAGAACACCGGGGAGCTGTTTTTT
NA	TRBV10-2	TRBJ1-1	NA	CASSEWTRNTEAFF	TGCGCCAGCAGTGAGTGGACCCGGAACACTGAAGCTTTCTTT